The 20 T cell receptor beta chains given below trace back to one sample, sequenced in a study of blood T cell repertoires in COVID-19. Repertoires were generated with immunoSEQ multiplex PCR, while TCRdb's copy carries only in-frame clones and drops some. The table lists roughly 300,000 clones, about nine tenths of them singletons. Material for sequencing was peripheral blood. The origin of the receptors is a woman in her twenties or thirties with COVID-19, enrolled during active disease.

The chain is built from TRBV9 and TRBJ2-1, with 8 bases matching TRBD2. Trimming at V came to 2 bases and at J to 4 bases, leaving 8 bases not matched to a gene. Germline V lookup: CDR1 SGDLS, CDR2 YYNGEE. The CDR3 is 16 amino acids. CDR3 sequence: CASSVSGRAIYNEQFF. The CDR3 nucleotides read TGTGCCAGCAGCGTTTCCGGGAGGGCAATATACAATGAGCAGTTCTTC.

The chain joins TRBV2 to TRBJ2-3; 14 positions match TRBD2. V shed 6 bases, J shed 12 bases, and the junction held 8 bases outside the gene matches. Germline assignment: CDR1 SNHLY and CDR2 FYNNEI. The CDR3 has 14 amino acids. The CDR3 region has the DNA TGTGCCAGCAGCGAGGGACTAGCGGGAGCGAGACAGTATTTT. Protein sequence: CASSEGLAGARQYF.

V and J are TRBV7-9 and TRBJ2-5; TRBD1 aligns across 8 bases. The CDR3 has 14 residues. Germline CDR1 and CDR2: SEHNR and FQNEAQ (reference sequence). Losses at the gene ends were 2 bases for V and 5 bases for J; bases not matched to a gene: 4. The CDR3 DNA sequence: TGTGCCAGCAGCTTACGAACAGGGGGTGAGACCCAGTACTTC. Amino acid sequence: CASSLRTGGETQYF.

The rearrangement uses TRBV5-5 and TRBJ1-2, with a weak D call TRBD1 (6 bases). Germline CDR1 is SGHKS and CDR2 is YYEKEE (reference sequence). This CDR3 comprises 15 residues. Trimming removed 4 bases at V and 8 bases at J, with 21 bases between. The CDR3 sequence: CASSRPLTGTAGYTF. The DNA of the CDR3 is TGTGCCAGCAGCCGGCCCCTCACAGGGACGGCCGGCTACACCTTC.

The CDR3, as DNA: TGTGCCACCAGCAGAGACCCCCAAATTCGGGACTACTCCTCCCTCTCCTACGAGCAGTACTTC. It translates to CATSRDPQIRDYSSLSYEQYF. V usage is TRBV15 and J usage is TRBJ2-7; 7 bases line up with TRBD2. The CDR3 covers 21 residues. J gave up 0 bases and V 0 bases, and 20 bases lay outside the gene matches. Germline V CDR1 and CDR2: LNHNV, YYDKDF (reference sequence).

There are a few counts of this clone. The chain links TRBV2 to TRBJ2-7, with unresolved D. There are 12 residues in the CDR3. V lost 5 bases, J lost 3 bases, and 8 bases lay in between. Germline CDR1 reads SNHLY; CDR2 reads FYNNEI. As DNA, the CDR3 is TGTGCCAGCAGTAGTAGAGACTACGAGCAGTACTTC. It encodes CASSSRDYEQYF. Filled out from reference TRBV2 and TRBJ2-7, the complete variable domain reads EPEVTQTPSHQVTQMGQEVILRCVPISNHLYFYWYRQILGQKVEFLVSFYNNEISEKSEIFDDQFSVERPDGSNFTLKIRSTKLEDSAMYFCASSSRDYEQYFGPGTRLTVT.

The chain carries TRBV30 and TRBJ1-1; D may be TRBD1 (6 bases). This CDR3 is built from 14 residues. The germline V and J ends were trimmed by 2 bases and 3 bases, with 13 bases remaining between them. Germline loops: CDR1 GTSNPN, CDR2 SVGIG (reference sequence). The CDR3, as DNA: TGTGCCTGGAGTAAGGGGGGGATCTACACTGAAGCTTTCTTT. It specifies CAWSKGGIYTEAFF.

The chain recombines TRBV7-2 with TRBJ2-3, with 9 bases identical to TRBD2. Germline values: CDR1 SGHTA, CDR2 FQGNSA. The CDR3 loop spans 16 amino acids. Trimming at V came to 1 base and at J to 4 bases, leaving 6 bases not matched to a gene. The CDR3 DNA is TGTGCCAGCAGCTTAGGAGCGGGAGGACGGTCAGATACGCAGTATTTT. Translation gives CASSLGAGGRSDTQYF.

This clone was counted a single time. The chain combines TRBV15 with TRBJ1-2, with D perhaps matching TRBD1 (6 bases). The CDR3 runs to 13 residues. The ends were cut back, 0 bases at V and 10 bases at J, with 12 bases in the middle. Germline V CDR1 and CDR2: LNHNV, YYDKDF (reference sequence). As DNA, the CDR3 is TGTGCCACCAGCAGAGAGGACAGTGCCGACTACACCTTC. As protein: CATSREDSADYTF.

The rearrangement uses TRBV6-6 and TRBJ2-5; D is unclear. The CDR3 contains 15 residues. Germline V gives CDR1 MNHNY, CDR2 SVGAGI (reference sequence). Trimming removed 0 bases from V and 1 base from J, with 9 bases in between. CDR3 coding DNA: TGTGCCAGCAGTTACTCGAGAGGCCTCCAAGAGACCCAGTACTTC. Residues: CASSYSRGLQETQYF.

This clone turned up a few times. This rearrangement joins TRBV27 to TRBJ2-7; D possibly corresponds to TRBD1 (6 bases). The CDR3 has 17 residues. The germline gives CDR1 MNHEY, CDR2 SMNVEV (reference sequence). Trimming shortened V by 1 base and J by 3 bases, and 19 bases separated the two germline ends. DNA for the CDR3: TGTGCCAGCAGTTTATTGGGGGCCAGGCAGGGTCGCTACGAGCAGTACTTC. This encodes CASSLLGARQGRYEQYF.

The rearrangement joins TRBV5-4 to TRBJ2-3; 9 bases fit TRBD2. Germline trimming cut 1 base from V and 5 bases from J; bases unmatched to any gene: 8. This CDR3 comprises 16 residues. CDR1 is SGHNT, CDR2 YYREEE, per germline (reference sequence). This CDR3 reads CASSLYLAGAIDTQYF. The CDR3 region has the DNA TGTGCCAGCAGCTTGTACTTAGCGGGAGCGATAGATACGCAGTATTTT.

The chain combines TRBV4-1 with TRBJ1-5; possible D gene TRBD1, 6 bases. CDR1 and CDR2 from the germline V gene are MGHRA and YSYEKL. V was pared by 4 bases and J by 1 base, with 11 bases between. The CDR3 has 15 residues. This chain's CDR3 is CASSLGGQSNQPQHF. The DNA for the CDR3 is TGCGCCAGCAGCCTCGGGGGGCAGAGCAATCAGCCCCAGCATTTT.

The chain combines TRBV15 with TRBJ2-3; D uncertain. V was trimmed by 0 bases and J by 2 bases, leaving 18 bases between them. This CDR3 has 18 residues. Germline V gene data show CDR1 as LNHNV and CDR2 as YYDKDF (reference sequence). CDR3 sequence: CATSRDRLTRVDTDTQYF. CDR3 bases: TGTGCCACCAGCAGAGATCGGTTGACCCGGGTCGACACAGATACGCAGTATTTT. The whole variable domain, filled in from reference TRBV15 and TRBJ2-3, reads DAMVIQNPRYQVTQFGKPVTLSCSQTLNHNVMYWYQQKSSQAPKLLFHYYDKDFNNEADTPDNFQSRRPNTSFCFLDIRSPGLGDTAMYLCATSRDRLTRVDTDTQYFGPGTRLTVL.

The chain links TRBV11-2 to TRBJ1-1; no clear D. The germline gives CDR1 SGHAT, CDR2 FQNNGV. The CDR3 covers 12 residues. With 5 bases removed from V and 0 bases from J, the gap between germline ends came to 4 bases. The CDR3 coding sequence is TGTGCCAGCAGCACTATGAACACTGAAGCTTTCTTT. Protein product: CASSTMNTEAFF.

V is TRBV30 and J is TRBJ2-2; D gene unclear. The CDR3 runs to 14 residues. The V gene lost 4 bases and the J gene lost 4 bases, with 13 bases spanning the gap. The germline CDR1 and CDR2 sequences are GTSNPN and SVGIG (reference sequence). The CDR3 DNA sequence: TGTGCCTGGACTCTCCTCGTCGGCACCGGGGAGCTGTTTTTT. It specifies CAWTLLVGTGELFF.

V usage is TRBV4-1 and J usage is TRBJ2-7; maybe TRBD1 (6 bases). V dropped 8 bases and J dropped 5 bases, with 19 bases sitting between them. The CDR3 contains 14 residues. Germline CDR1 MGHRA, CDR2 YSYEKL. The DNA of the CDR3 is TGCGCCAGCTCTCGGACAGACGCGGCGGACGAGCAGTACTTC. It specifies CASSRTDAADEQYF.

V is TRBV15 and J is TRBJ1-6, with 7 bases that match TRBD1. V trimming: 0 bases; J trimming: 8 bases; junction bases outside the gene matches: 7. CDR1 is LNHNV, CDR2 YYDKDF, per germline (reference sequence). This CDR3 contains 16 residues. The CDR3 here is CATSRDHGRGDSPLHF. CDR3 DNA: TGTGCCACCAGCAGAGATCATGGCAGGGGGGATTCACCCCTCCACTTT.

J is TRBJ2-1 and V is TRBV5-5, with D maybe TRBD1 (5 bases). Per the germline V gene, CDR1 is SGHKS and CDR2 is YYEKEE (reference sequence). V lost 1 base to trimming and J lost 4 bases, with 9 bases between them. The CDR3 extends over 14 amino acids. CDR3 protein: CASSLSTGYNEQFF. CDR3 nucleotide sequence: TGTGCCAGCAGCTTGAGCACAGGTTACAATGAGCAGTTCTTC. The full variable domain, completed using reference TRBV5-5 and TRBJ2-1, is DAGVTQSPTHLIKTRGQQVTLRCSPISGHKSVSWYQQVLGQGPQFIFQYYEKEERGRGNFPDRFSARQFPNYSSELNVNALLLGDSALYLCASSLSTGYNEQFFGPGTRLTVL.

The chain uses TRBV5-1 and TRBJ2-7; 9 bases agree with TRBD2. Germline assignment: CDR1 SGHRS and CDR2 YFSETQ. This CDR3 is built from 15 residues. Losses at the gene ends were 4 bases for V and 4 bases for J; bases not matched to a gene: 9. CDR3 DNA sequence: TGCGCCAGCAGCAAGTGGATTAGCGGGAGTTACGAGCAGTACTTC. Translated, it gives CASSKWISGSYEQYF.